These 2 T cell receptor beta chains originate from one sample sequenced in a study of blood T cell repertoires in COVID-19. The assay was immunoSEQ multiplex PCR, and TCRdb's table has in-frame clones only and misses some. The sample carries some 250,000 clones, more than 85% recorded once. Sequencing was done on a sample of PBMCs or T cells enriched from blood (not recorded which). The origin of the receptors is a man aged 35-49 years who had recovered from COVID-19.

The chain recombines TRBV2 with TRBJ1-1; 7 bases line up with TRBD1. The ends lost 5 bases at V and 2 bases at J; junction bases unmatched: 11. Germline loops: CDR1 SNHLY, CDR2 FYNNEI. This CDR3 contains 16 residues. CDR3 DNA sequence: TGTGCCAGCAGTAAGGGACAGACTCTACAAAACACTGAAGCTTTCTTT. Its protein is CASSKGQTLQNTEAFF.

The chain has TRBV28 and TRBJ2-1; 10 positions agree with TRBD1. The CDR3 extends over 15 amino acids. Trimming cost V 5 bases and J 2 bases; bases outside gene matches: 3. Germline loops: CDR1 MDHEN, CDR2 SYDVKM. The CDR3 coding sequence is TGTGCCAGCAGTCACGGGACAGGGGCCTACAATGAGCAGTTCTTC. It specifies CASSHGTGAYNEQFF.